Listed here is a single TCR beta chain. These data come from a study of tumor-infiltrating lymphocytes in primary liver carcinoma. Across the study: The patient group consisted of men and women aged 30 to 69 years.

A primer matching the constant region was used to make TCR beta cDNA from 500 to 600 ng of total RNA. Employing slightly modified ARM-PCR, three nested multiplex PCR rounds were run, and these gave rise to the TCR beta libraries. In TCRdb, the multiplex PCR reads were re-called with MiXCR into one record per CDR3 protein. The table has about 96,000 distinct CDR3 sequences, less than 75% seen once. The tissue used was unsorted bulk material of roughly 17-31 mg. RNA and DNA were co-extracted from it with the AllPrep DNA/RNA mini kit. The patients had histopathologically diagnosed primary liver carcinoma, and their disease was treated by surgical resection. Among the patients, all had chronic HBV infection and none had been treated. The sample comprised tumor-adjacent normal liver tissue. This receptor was identified in a man aged 40-49 years with primary liver carcinoma and hepatitis B virus infection.

The CDR3 loop is CASSPATSGHNEQFF. CDR3 nucleotides: TGTGCCAGTAGTCCTGCGACTAGCGGACACAATGAGCAGTTCTTC. The chain links TRBV6-6 to TRBJ2-1; 9 bases agree with TRBD2. CDR1 and CDR2 (germline): MNHNY, SVGAGI (reference sequence). This CDR3 region has 15 residues. Unmatched junction bases numbered 11, after V lost 9 bases and J lost 5 bases.